Below are 9 T cell receptor beta chains sequenced from a single sample in a study of lymphopenia after photon versus proton radiotherapy. This table comes from immunoSEQ multiplex PCR, and its TCRdb copy is limited to in-frame clones, with some not included. This sample has roughly 150,000 clones; roughly nine tenths occur once, and the top ten carry around 5.1%. Source: peripheral blood, taken from a patient treated with photon-based radiotherapy. The receptors were gathered from a man aged 50 to 59 with gastric cancer.

This chain uses TRBV9 with TRBJ2-1; D is undetermined. Germline CDR1 and CDR2: SGDLS and YYNGEE. The CDR3 spans 13 residues. V gave up 0 bases and J gave up 2 bases, with 3 bases separating them. The CDR3 nucleotides read TGTGCCAGCAGCGTAGATGCCTACAATGAGCAGTTCTTC. Amino acids: CASSVDAYNEQFF.

The chain combines TRBV7-2 with TRBJ2-7; D is perhaps TRBD1 (5 bases). V was shortened by 2 bases and J by 3 bases, with 11 bases between the two germline ends. This CDR3 comprises 14 residues. Per the germline V gene, CDR1 is SGHTA and CDR2 is FQGNSA. CDR3 residues: CASSLMVGDYEQYF. The CDR3 bases are TGTGCCAGCAGCTTAATGGTAGGGGACTACGAGCAGTACTTC.

CDR3 nucleotide sequence: TGTGCCAGCAGCCGATATACCGGGACTAGCGGGAGTTCCTACGAGCAGTACTTC. Encoded protein: CASSRYTGTSGSSYEQYF. The chain carries TRBV7-2 and TRBJ2-7; 14 bases align to TRBD2. V gave up 5 bases and J gave up 1 base; unmatched junction bases: 10. Germline CDR1 SGHTA, CDR2 FQGNSA. The CDR3 length is 18 residues. Complete variable domain (other parts from reference TRBV7-2 and TRBJ2-7): GAGVSQSPSNKVTEKGKDVELRCDPISGHTALYWYRQSLGQGLEFLIYFQGNSAPDKSGLPSDRFSAERTGGSVSTLTIQRTQQEDSAVYLCASSRYTGTSGSSYEQYFGPGTRLTVT.

The V and J genes are TRBV13 and TRBJ2-7, with 13 bases lining up with TRBD2. V shed 3 bases and J 7 bases; nucleotides not matched to a gene: 9. CDR3 length: 16 amino acids. The germline V gene has CDR1 PRHDT and CDR2 FYEKMQ (reference sequence). The CDR3 reads CASSFSGTSGKVEQYF. As DNA, the CDR3 is TGTGCCAGCAGCTTCTCCGGGACTAGCGGGAAGGTAGAGCAGTACTTC.

This chain connects TRBV2 to TRBJ2-1, with 14 nucleotides matching TRBD2. V trimming: 4 bases; J trimming: 8 bases; junction bases outside the gene matches: 4. The CDR3 has 15 amino acids. Looked up from germline, CDR1 is SNHLY and CDR2 is FYNNEI. The DNA of the CDR3 is TGTGCCAGCAGTGGGGGGGGACTAGCGGGAGATGAGCAGTTCTTC. As protein: CASSGGGLAGDEQFF.

The chain employs TRBV5-1 and TRBJ2-2, with 11 nucleotides matching TRBD2. Germline loops: CDR1 SGHRS, CDR2 YFSETQ. V lost 3 bases to trimming and J lost 5 bases; unmatched junction nucleotides: 15. This CDR3 contains 19 residues. CDR3 sequence: CASSSSLAGTSGRTGELFF. CDR3 DNA: TGCGCCAGCAGCTCATCCCTCGCAGGGACTAGCGGTAGAACCGGGGAGCTGTTTTTT.

The V call is TRBV9, the J call TRBJ2-1; 7 bases fit TRBD1. Germline V gives CDR1 SGDLS, CDR2 YYNGEE. V lost 2 bases to trimming and J lost 5 bases; unmatched junction nucleotides: 7. The CDR3 length is 15 residues. The CDR3 DNA reads TGTGCCAGCAGCGTGAGCGGACAGGCAAACAATGAGCAGTTCTTC. As protein: CASSVSGQANNEQFF.

The chain is built from TRBV19 and TRBJ2-5; D call uncertain. Germline assignment: CDR1 LNHDA and CDR2 SQIVND (reference sequence). Deletions cut 5 bases from V and 1 base from J, with 5 bases between. The CDR3 consists of 12 residues. The CDR3 coding sequence is TGTGCCAGTAGTTACGGCCAAGAGACCCAGTACTTC. This sequence encodes CASSYGQETQYF.

The chain links TRBV4-1 to TRBJ2-3; the match to TRBD2 covers 8 bases. CDR1 and CDR2 from the germline V gene are MGHRA and YSYEKL. There are 14 residues in the CDR3. With V trimmed by 6 bases and J by 2 bases, 4 bases remained unmatched. The CDR3 sequence: CASSRTSNTDTQYF. CDR3 DNA: TGCGCCAGCAGTCGGACTAGCAACACAGATACGCAGTATTTT.